This T cell receptor beta chain was sequenced in a study of cytomegalovirus exposure and HLA in healthy donors. This PCR relied on a set of 60 Vbeta primers and 13 Jbeta primers. Original handling: An analysis performed later counted 60 million to 90 million unique TCR beta chains (roughly 10 million of them shared). Assay used: immunoSEQ multiplex PCR; TCRdb lists only in-frame clones, some missing. V and J calls and clone size are those listed in that table; D and trimming were worked out from the DNA. The sample consists of roughly 77,000 clones, under 80% of them appearing once. Regarding the study as a whole: Judged likely to be a sequencing artifact was a cluster of highly shared sequence variants. In vitro data verified a few CMV-associated chains as specific for CMV antigens.

Donors likely had unrecorded immune exposures despite being nominally healthy when sampled. Comments on this clone: The antigen remains unidentified.

The sequence was collected from a woman aged 50 to 60 in good health and CMV-seropositive. The sequencing sample was made of PBMCs.

In nucleotides, the CDR3 is TGCGCCAGCAGCCAAGAACGAAGCCCTGTATTGGGGGCCAACGTCCTGACTTTC. Its translation is CASSQERSPVLGANVLTF. The genes are TRBV4-1 and TRBJ2-6; D call uncertain. The V gene's germline CDR1 is MGHRA and CDR2 YSYEKL. V was clipped by 0 bases and J by 4 bases, with 16 bases between them. CDR3 length: 18 residues.